This TCR beta chain was observed in a study of molecular identifiers for immune sequencing clone quantification. Across the study: In replicates, RNA from around 20,000 or 100,000 naive CD8 cells was divided five ways and four parts were sequenced. Overall study findings and caveats: Whereas clones above 20 RNA copies held under 1% of naive-cell molecules, they held over 97% of effector molecules. Clone sizes could be underestimated for highly expanded clones when identical TCR molecules share a barcode.

Both previously described methods and listed TCR primers were employed to make bulk TCR libraries. TCRdb processed the PCR reads anew with MiXCR; each CDR3 protein has one entry. This table has a few hundred thousand distinct CDR3 sequences, about a fifth appearing once. Of note for this clonotype: What it recognizes is unknown.

The CDR3 runs 14 residues. V was cut by 4 bases and J by 6 bases, with 16 bases left in between. Germline V gene data show CDR1 as LNHDA and CDR2 as SQIVND (reference sequence). The specimen was naive CD8+ T cells from blood, with Jurkat cell RNA spiked in. Subset noted: FACS-sorted CD8+CD4-CCR7+CD45RA+ naive T cells. The chain has TRBV19 and TRBJ2-7; the D gene is possibly TRBD1 (5 bases). The receptor was isolated from a human donor in good health. Some libraries in this study had Jurkat cell RNA spiked in. The CDR3 region has the DNA TGTGCCAGTAGTACCCGTGGACCAGGGATCGAGCAGTACTTC. As protein: CASSTRGPGIEQYF.